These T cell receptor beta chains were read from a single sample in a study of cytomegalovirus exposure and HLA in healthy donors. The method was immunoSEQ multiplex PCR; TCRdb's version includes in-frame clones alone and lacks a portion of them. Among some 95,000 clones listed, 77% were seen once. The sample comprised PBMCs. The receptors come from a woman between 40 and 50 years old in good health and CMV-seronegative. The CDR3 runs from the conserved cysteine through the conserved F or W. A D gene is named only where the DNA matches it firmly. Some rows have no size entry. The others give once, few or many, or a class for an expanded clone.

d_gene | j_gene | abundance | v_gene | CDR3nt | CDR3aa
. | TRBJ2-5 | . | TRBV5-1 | TGCGCCAGCAGCTTCGGACAGCAAGAGACCCAGTACTTC | CASSFGQQETQYF
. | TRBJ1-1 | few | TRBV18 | TGTGCCAGCTCACCGAGGCAGGGGAGTGGCACTGAAGCTTTCTTT | CASSPRQGSGTEAFF
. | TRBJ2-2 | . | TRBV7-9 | TGTGCCAGCAGCTTCCAATATCCATCACGACAGAACACCGGGGAGCTGTTTTTT | CASSFQYPSRQNTGELFF
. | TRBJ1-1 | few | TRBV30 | TGTGCCTGGAGTGTATTCGTTTACACTGAAGCTTTCTTT | CAWSVFVYTEAFF
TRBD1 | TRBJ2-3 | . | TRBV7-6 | TGTGCCAGCAGCTTATTATTGACAGGGACCACAGATACGCAGTATTTT | CASSLLLTGTTDTQYF
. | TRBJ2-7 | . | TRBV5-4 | TGTGCCAGCAGCCGAACTAGCACCCCCTACGAGCAGTACTTC | CASSRTSTPYEQYF
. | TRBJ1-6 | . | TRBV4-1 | TGCGCCAGCAGCCCCCGAGCCGCGTCAGGGTATAATTCACCCCTCCACTTT | CASSPRAASGYNSPLHF
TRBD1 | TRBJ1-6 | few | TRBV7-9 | TGTTCCAGCAGCTTACTCTTTACAGGGGTCAAGTACTCACCCCTCCACTTT | CSSSLLFTGVKYSPLHF
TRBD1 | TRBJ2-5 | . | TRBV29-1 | TGCAGCGTTGAAGATCAAGTCGCGACAGGGGTGGAGACCCAGTACTTC | CSVEDQVATGVETQYF
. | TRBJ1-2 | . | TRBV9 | TGTGCCAGCAGCCCCACTTGGGGGGGAGCTAACTATGGCTACACCTTC | CASSPTWGGANYGYTF
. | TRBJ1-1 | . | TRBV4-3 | TGCGCCAGCAGCCCATCCCGTACAGGGCAATTCGGTTCTGAAGCTTTCTTT | CASSPSRTGQFGSEAFF
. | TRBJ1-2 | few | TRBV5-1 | TGCGCCAGCAGGCAGGATAACTATGGCTACACCTTC | CASRQDNYGYTF
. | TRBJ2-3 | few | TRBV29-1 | TGCAGCGTTGAATCCTTTCGTAGCACAGATACGCAGTATTTT | CSVESFRSTDTQYF
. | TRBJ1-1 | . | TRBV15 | TGTGCCACCAGCAGTAACAGGAACACTGAAGCCTTCTTT | CATSSNRNTEAFF
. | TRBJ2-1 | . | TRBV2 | TGTGCCAGCGGGTTTGTTAGCCACGACAATGAGCAGTTCTTC | CASGFVSHDNEQFF
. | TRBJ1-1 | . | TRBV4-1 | TGCGCCAGCAGCCAATTACAGACGACTGAAGCTTTCTTT | CASSQLQTTEAFF
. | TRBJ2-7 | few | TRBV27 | TGTGCCAGCAGTTTGGGCAGATCCTACGAGCAGTACTTC | CASSLGRSYEQYF
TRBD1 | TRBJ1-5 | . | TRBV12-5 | TGTGCTAGTGCCAGGGACAGGCCCTTCAATCAGCCCCAGCATTTT | CASARDRPFNQPQHF
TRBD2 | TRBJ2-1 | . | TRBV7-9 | TGTGCCAGCAGCCCGACAGCCAGCGGGGACTCTTACAATGAGCAGTTCTTC | CASSPTASGDSYNEQFF
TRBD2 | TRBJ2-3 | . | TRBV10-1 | TGCGCCAGCAGTGAGAGGTGCGGGGGGGTTCCAGATACGCAGTATTTT | CASSERCGGVPDTQYF
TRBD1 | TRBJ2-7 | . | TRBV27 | TGTGCCAGCAACCACAGGGGCTCTTTCGAGCAGTACTTC | CASNHRGSFEQYF
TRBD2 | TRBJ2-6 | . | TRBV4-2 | TGTGCCAGCAGCCCCCTAGCGGGCCCCTCTGGGGCCAACGTCCTGACTTTC | CASSPLAGPSGANVLTF
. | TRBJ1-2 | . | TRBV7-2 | TGTGCCAGCAGCTTAGAACAGCCCGTCTATGGCTACACCTTC | CASSLEQPVYGYTF
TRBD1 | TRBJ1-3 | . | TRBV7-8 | TGTGCCAGCAGCTTAGCGGAGGGGGCGCGAGGAAACACCATATATTTT | CASSLAEGARGNTIYF
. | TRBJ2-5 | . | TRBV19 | TGTGCCAGTAGTATAGATCTATCTCGCGGAGCTTACTGGTCCCAGTACTTC | CASSIDLSRGAYWSQYF
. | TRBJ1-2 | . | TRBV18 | TGTGCCAGCTCACCACAGTATCAGAACTATGGCTACACCTTC | CASSPQYQNYGYTF
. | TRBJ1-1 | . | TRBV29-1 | TGCAGCGTTATTGGGGACTACACTGAAGCTTTCTTT | CSVIGDYTEAFF
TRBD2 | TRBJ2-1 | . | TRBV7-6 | TGTGCCAGCAGCTCCTTCGGGGGGGATGCTTACAATGAGCAGTTCTTC | CASSSFGGDAYNEQFF
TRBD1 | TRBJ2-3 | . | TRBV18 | TGTGCCAGCTCACGGACAGGGGGAACAGATACGCAGTATTTT | CASSRTGGTDTQYF
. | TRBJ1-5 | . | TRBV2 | TGTGCCAGCAGAGAGGGAGCGGTCAATCAGCCCCAGCATTTT | CASREGAVNQPQHF
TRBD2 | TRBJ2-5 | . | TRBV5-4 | TGTGCCAGCAAATTAGCGGGGTACCAAGAGACCCAGTACTTC | CASKLAGYQETQYF
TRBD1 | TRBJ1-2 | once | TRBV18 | TGTGCCAGCTCCCCAGGACAGGAGGGAAATGGCTACACCTTC | CASSPGQEGNGYTF
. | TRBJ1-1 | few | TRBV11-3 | TGTGCCAGCAGCCCGGCGGGGAACACTGAAGCTTTCTTT | CASSPAGNTEAFF